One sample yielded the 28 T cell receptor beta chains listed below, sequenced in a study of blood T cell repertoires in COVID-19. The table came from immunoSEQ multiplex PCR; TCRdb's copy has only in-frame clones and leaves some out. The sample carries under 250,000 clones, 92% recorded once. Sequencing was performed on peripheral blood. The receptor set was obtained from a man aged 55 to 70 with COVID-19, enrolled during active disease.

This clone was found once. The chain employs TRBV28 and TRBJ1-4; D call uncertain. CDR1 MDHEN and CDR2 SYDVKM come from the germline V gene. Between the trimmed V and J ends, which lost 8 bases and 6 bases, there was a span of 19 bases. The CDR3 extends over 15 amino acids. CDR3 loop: CASSKGRGRDEKLFF. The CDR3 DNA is TGTGCCAGCTCCAAAGGGCGGGGTAGAGATGAAAAACTGTTTTTT.

The CDR3 loop is CALKGGALKMNTEAFF. The CDR3 coding sequence is TGTGCCCTTAAGGGGGGGGCCCTAAAAATGAACACTGAAGCTTTCTTT. This chain links TRBV5-8 with TRBJ1-1, with D perhaps matching TRBD1 (6 bases). Germline V gene sequence: CDR1 SGHTS, CDR2 YDEGEE. The CDR3 sequence is 16 residues long. Trimming stripped 10 bases from V and 0 bases from J, with 22 bases between.

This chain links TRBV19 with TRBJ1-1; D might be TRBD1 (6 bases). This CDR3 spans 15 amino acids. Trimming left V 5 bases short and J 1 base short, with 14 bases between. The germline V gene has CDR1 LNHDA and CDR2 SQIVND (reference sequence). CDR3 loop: CASSYTGTKNTEAFF. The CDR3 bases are TGTGCCAGTAGTTATACCGGGACAAAGAACACTGAAGCTTTCTTT.

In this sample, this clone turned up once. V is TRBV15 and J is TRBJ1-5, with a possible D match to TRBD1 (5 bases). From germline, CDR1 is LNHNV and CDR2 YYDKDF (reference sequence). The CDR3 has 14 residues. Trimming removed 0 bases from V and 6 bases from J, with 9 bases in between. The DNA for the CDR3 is TGTGCCACCAGCAGAGATCGGGGGTTTCAGCCCCAGCATTTT. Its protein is CATSRDRGFQPQHF.

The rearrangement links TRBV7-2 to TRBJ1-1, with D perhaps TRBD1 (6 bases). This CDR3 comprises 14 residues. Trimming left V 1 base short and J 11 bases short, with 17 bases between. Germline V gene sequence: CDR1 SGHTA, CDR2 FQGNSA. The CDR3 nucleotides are TGTGCCAGCAGCTTAGATTTCGTAGGGGGAGAGGCTTTCTTT. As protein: CASSLDFVGGEAFF.

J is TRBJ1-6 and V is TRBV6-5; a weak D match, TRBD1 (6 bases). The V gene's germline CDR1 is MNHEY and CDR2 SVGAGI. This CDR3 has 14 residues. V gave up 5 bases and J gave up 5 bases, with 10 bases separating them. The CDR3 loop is CASSLQGNNSPLHF. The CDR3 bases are TGTGCCAGCAGTCTCCAGGGGAATAATTCACCCCTCCACTTT.

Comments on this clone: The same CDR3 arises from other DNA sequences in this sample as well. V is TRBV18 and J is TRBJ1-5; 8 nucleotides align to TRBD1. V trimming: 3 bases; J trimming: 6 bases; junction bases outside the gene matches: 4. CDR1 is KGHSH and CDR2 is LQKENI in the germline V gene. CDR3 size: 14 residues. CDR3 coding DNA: TGTGCCAGCTCACCTACAGGGGGAGGTCAGCCCCAGCATTTT. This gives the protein CASSPTGGGQPQHF.

Here the CDR3 reads CASSYDSTATNEKLFF. DNA for the CDR3: TGTGCCAGCAGTTACGACTCGACAGCAACTAATGAAAAACTGTTTTTT. V and J are TRBV6-5 and TRBJ1-4, with D possibly matching TRBD1 (5 bases). CDR1 MNHEY and CDR2 SVGAGI come from the germline V gene. The CDR3 runs to 16 residues. Trimming pared 2 bases from V and 0 bases from J, leaving 10 bases between.

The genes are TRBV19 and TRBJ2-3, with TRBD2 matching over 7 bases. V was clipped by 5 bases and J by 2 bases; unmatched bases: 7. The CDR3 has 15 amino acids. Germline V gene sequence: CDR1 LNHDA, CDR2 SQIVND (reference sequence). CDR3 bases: TGTGCCAGTAGTCGGCAGGGACTATACACAGATACGCAGTATTTT. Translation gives CASSRQGLYTDTQYF.

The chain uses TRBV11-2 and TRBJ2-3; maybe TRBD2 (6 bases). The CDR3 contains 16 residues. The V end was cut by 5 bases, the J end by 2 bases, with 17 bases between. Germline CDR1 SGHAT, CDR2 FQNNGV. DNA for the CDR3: TGTGCCAGCAGCCCCCGCGGCGGGGTCACCACAGATACGCAGTATTTT. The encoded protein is CASSPRGGVTTDTQYF.

For the CDR3, the DNA is TGTGCCAGCAGCAGTCCGGGACAGGGGGTCTTTGGAGAAAAACTGTTTTTT. Translating it yields CASSSPGQGVFGEKLFF. The chain is built from TRBV5-4 and TRBJ1-4; 11 positions match TRBD1. From germline, CDR1 is SGHNT and CDR2 YYREEE (reference sequence). This CDR3 is 17 amino acids long. The junction had 13 bases not matched to a gene; V was cut back by 4 bases and J by 8 bases.

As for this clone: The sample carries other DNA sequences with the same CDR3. CDR3 in amino acids: CASSPGTGGNQPQHF. CDR3 coding DNA: TGTGCCAGCAGTCCCGGGACAGGGGGAAATCAGCCCCAGCATTTT. The chain is built from TRBV28 and TRBJ1-5; 11 bases line up with TRBD1. The V segment lost 5 bases and the J segment 4 bases; nucleotides outside the gene matches: 4. There are 15 residues in the CDR3. CDR1 is MDHEN, CDR2 SYDVKM, per germline.

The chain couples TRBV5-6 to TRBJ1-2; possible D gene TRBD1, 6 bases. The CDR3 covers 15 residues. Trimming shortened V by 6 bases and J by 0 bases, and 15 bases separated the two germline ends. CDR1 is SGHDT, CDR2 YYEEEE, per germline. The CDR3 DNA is TGTGCCAGCAACGTACTAGGGGGTGCTAACTATGGCTACACCTTC. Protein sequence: CASNVLGGANYGYTF.

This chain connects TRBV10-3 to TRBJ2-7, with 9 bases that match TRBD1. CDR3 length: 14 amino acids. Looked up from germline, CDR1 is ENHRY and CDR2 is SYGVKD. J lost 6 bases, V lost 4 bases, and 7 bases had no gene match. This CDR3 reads CAISGDRDRGEQYF. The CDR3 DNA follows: TGTGCCATCAGTGGGGACAGGGATAGAGGCGAGCAGTACTTC.

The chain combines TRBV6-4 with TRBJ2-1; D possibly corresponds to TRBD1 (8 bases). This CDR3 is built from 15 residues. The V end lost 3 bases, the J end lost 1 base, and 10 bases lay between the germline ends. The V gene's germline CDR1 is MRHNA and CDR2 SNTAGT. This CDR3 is CASSEQGGSYNEQFF. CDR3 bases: TGTGCCAGCAGTGAACAGGGGGGGTCCTACAATGAGCAGTTCTTC.

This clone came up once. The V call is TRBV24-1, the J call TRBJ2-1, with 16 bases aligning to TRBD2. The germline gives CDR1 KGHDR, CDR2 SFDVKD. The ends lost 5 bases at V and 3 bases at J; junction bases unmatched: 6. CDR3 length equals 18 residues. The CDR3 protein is CATSGPGLAGGDYNEQFF. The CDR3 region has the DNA TGTGCCACCAGTGGGCCGGGACTAGCGGGGGGGGACTACAATGAGCAGTTCTTC.

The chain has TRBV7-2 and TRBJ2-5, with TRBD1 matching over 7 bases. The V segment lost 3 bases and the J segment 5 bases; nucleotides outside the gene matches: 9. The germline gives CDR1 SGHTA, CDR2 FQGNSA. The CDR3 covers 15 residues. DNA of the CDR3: TGTGCCAGCAGCTTCGCAGACAGGGACCGGGAGACCCAGTACTTC. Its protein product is CASSFADRDRETQYF.

This CDR3 reads CASSIWLAGGISSYNEQFF. The CDR3 DNA reads as TGTGCCAGTAGTATTTGGCTAGCGGGGGGGATAAGCTCCTACAATGAGCAGTTCTTC. The chain carries TRBV19 and TRBJ2-1; TRBD2 matches at 12 bases. This CDR3 region has 19 residues. Germline V gene sequence: CDR1 LNHDA, CDR2 SQIVND (reference sequence). V lost 3 bases and J lost 0; bases outside the gene matches: 9.

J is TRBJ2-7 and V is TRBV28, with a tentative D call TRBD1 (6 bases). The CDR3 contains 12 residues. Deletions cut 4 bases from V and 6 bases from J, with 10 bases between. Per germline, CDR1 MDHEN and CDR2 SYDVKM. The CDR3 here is CASSYGTFEQYF. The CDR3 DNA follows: TGTGCCAGCAGTTACGGGACATTCGAGCAGTACTTC.

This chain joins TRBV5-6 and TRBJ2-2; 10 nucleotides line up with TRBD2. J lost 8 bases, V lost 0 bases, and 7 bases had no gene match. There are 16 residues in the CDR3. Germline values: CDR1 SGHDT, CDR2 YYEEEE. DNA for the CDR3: TGTGCCAGCAGCTTGGCCCCAGCGGGGGGGCTAGGGGAGCTGTTTTTT. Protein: CASSLAPAGGLGELFF.

Here the CDR3 DNA reads TGTGCCAGCAGCTTAGTAGGGGGGGCCACAGATACGCAGTATTTT. The encoded protein is CASSLVGGATDTQYF. V and J are TRBV7-2 and TRBJ2-3, with D perhaps TRBD2 (7 bases). Trimming took 1 base from V and 2 from J, leaving 10 bases between them. Germline CDR1 reads SGHTA; CDR2 reads FQGNSA. The CDR3 is 15 amino acids.

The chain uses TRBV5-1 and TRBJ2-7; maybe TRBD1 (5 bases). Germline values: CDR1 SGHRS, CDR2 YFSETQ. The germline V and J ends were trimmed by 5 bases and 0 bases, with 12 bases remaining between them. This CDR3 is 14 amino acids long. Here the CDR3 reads CASRLRQSSYEQYF. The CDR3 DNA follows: TGCGCCAGCAGATTGAGACAGAGCTCCTACGAGCAGTACTTC.

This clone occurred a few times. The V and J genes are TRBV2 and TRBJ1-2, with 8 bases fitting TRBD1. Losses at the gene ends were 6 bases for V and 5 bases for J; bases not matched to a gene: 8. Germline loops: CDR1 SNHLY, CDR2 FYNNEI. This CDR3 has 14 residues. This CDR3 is CASRKDRESYGYTF. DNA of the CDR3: TGTGCCAGCAGAAAGGACAGGGAGAGTTATGGCTACACCTTC.

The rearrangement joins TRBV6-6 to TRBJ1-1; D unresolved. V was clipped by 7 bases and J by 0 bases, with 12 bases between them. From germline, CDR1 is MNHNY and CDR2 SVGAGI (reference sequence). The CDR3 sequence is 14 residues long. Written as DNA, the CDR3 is TGTGCCAGCATCCTGGGAGGGTTGAACACTGAAGCTTTCTTT. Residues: CASILGGLNTEAFF.

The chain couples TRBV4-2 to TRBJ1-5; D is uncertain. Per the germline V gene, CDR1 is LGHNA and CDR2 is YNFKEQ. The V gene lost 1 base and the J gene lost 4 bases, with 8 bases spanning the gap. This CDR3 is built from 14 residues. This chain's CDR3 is CASSQARLNQPQHF. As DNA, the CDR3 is TGTGCCAGCAGCCAAGCCAGGCTTAATCAGCCCCAGCATTTT.

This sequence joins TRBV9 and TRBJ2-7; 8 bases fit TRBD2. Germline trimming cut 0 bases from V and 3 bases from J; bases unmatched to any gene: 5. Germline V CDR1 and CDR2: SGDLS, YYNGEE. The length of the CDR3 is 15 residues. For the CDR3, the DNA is TGTGCCAGCAGCGTAGCTGTGGCGGGAGGCTACGAGCAGTACTTC. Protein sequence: CASSVAVAGGYEQYF.

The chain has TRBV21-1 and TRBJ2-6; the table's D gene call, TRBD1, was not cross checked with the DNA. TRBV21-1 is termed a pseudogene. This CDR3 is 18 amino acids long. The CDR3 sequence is CASSKEGTGMSGANVLTF. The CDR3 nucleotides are TGTGCCAGCAGCAAAGAAGGGACAGGGATGTCTGGGGCCAACGTCCTGACTTTC.

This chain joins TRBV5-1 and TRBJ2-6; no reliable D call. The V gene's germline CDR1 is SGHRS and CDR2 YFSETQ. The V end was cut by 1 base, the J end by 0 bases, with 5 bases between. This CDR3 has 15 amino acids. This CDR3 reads CASSLSFSGANVLTF. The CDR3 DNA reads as TGCGCCAGCAGCTTGTCGTTCTCTGGGGCCAACGTCCTGACTTTC. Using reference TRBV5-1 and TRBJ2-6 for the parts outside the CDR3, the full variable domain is KAGVTQTPRYLIKTRGQQVTLSCSPISGHRSVSWYQQTPGQGLQFLFEYFSETQRNKGNFPGRFSGRQFSNSRSEMNVSTLELGDSALYLCASSLSFSGANVLTFGAGSRLTVL.